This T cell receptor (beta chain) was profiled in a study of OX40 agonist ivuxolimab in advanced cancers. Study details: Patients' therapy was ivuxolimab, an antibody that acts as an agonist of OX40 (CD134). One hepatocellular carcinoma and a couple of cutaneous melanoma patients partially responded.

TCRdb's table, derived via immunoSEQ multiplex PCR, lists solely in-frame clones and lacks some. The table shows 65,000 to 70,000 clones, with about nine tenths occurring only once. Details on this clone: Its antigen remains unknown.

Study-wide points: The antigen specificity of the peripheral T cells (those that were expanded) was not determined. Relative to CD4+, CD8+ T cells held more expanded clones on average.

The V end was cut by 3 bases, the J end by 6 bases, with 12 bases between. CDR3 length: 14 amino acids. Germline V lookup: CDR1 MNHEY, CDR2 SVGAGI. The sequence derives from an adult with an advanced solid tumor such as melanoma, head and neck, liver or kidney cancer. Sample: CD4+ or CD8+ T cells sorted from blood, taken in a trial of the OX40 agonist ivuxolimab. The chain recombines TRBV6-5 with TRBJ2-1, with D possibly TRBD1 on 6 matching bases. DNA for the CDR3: TGTGCCAGCAGTTATTACAGGGTTACCAATGAGCAGTTCTTC. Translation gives CASSYYRVTNEQFF.